This T cell receptor (beta chain) is drawn from a study of control samples from healthy donors and cancer patients. Germline CDR1 reads SGHTA; CDR2 reads FQGNSA. V was shortened by 2 bases and J by 0 bases, with 13 bases between the two germline ends. CDR3 length: 16 amino acids. The method was immunoSEQ multiplex PCR; TCRdb's version includes in-frame clones alone and lacks a portion of them. The repertoire consists of approximately 160,000 clones, with roughly 92% occurring once and the leading ten covering around 1.3%. The specimen sequenced was blood. V usage is TRBV7-2 and J usage is TRBJ1-2; D remains unclear. The source of this sequence is a woman between 18 and 29 years old in good health. CDR3 coding DNA: TGTGCCAGCAGCTTAAACAGATACTTATCTAACTATGGCTACACCTTC. This codes for CASSLNRYLSNYGYTF. Complete variable domain (other parts from reference TRBV7-2 and TRBJ1-2): GAGVSQSPSNKVTEKGKDVELRCDPISGHTALYWYRQSLGQGLEFLIYFQGNSAPDKSGLPSDRFSAERTGGSVSTLTIQRTQQEDSAVYLCASSLNRYLSNYGYTFGSGTRLTVV.